These T cell receptor beta chains were read from a single sample in a study of Ad26.COV2.S vaccination and SARS-CoV-2 variants. Sequenced by immunoSEQ multiplex PCR; TCRdb stores in-frame clones only, minus some. The sample yields some 320,000 clones, approximately 86% seen once. The sample consisted of peripheral blood, taken in a trial of Ad26.COV2.S vaccine versus placebo. The receptors originated from a person aged 18-65 years who received the Ad26.COV2.S COVID-19 vaccine or a placebo. Each CDR3 is given with its conserved first and last residue. The D gene is left open where the match is weak. Size tells how often a clone was seen (once, few, many) or the class of an expanded clone, and some rows leave it out.

>TRBD2|TRBV27|-|TRBJ2-1
CASALLRTSGDNEQFF
TGTGCCAGCGCGCTGCTAAGGACTAGCGGGGACAATGAGCAGTTCTTC
>TRBD1|TRBV29-1|-|TRBJ1-1
CSVESSTGVNTEAFF
TGCAGCGTCGAATCCTCCACAGGGGTGAACACTGAAGCTTTCTTT
>-|TRBV30|once|TRBJ2-4
CAWSTGTDGAKNIQYF
TGTGCCTGGAGCACCGGGACGGATGGGGCCAAAAACATTCAGTACTTC
>-|TRBV27|-|TRBJ2-7
CASSSQQGGYEQYF
TGTGCCAGCAGTTCACAACAGGGTGGCTACGAGCAGTACTTC
>-|TRBV5-1|-|TRBJ2-5
CASRTRDLYQETQYF
TGCGCCAGCAGGACGCGGGACCTTTATCAAGAGACCCAGTACTTC
>TRBD1|TRBV7-2|-|TRBJ2-1
CASSSRTGNSEQFF
TGTGCCAGCAGCTCCCGGACAGGTAATAGTGAGCAGTTCTTC
>-|TRBV7-2|-|TRBJ1-2
CASSLSDIQVGYGYTF
TGTGCCAGCAGCTTATCAGATATTCAGGTGGGCTATGGCTACACCTTC
>-|TRBV3-1/TRBV3-2|few|TRBJ1-6
CASSQEVSSHSPLHF
TGTGCCAGCAGCCAAGAGGTCAGCAGCCATTCACCCCTCCACTTT
>TRBD1|TRBV7-9|-|TRBJ1-5
CASSSTGGYGPQHF
TGTGCCAGCAGCTCGACAGGGGGGTATGGGCCCCAGCATTTT
>TRBD1|TRBV19|few|TRBJ1-6
CASSRQGDSPLHF
TGTGCCAGTAGCAGACAGGGAGATTCACCCCTCCACTTT
>-|TRBV7-9|-|TRBJ1-3
CASSSGLISGNTIYF
TGTGCCAGCAGCTCGGGACTGATCTCTGGAAACACCATATATTTT
>-|TRBV30|-|TRBJ2-3
CAWSSQSWDTQYF
TGTGCCTGGAGTTCTCAGTCTTGGGATACGCAGTATTTT
>-|TRBV29-1|-|TRBJ2-5
CSVHSREQETQYF
TGCAGCGTTCATAGCAGGGAACAAGAGACCCAGTACTTC
>-|TRBV30|-|TRBJ2-3
CAWSVGGPADTQYF
TGTGCCTGGAGTGTAGGGGGGCCCGCAGATACGCAGTATTTT
>-|TRBV12-3/TRBV12-4|-|TRBJ2-7
CASSLGPRYEQYF
TGTGCCAGCAGTTTAGGCCCCCGCTACGAGCAGTACTTC
>TRBD2|TRBV6-1|once|TRBJ2-2
CASSERAGAGGLNTGELFF
TGTGCCAGCAGTGAACGGGCGGGCGCGGGGGGCTTGAACACCGGGGAGCTGTTTTTT
>-|TRBV24-1|-|TRBJ2-2
CASQSGYTGELFF
TGTGCCAGTCAAAGTGGTTACACCGGGGAGCTGTTTTTT
>TRBD2|TRBV7-9|-|TRBJ2-1
CASSRSGGAGEQFF
TGTGCCAGCAGCCGCAGCGGGGGGGCAGGTGAGCAGTTCTTC
>TRBD1|TRBV7-2|-|TRBJ1-2
CASKKQGAIWGYTF
TGTGCCAGCAAGAAACAGGGGGCTATTTGGGGCTACACCTTC
>TRBD1|TRBV5-8|-|TRBJ2-4
CASSSGQIVENIQYF
TGTGCCAGCAGTTCGGGACAGATAGTAGAAAACATTCAGTACTTC